This T cell receptor beta chain derives from a study of type 1 regulatory T cells. Study-level information: This in vitro CD4 product, T-allo10, is enriched for Tr1 cells and alloantigen-specific.

One entry per CDR3 protein, called by TCRdb with MiXCR from the reads. This table has fewer than 20,000 distinct CDR3 sequences, about 9.4% appearing once. This clonotype is medium-sized (0.01 to 0.1%) in the sample. The sequenced material came from CD4+ T cells, either the whole sample or a sorted fraction (not recorded which). The sequence came from a human donor in good health.

The CDR3 is CASSPDGTIGELFF. DNA for the CDR3: TGTGCCAGCTCACCGGACGGGACAATCGGGGAGCTGTTTTTT. The gene calls are TRBV18 and TRBJ2-2; maybe TRBD1 (6 bases). CDR3 length equals 14 residues. CDR1 is KGHSH and CDR2 is LQKENI in the germline V gene. The germline V and J ends were trimmed by 3 bases and 7 bases, with 12 bases remaining between them.